The 28 T cell receptor beta chains given below trace back to one sample, sequenced in a study of cytomegalovirus exposure and HLA in healthy donors. With 60 Vbeta and 13 Jbeta primers, the PCR was carried out. Sequencing used immunoSEQ multiplex PCR; TCRdb keeps in-frame clones, though not all of them. Among about 59,000 clones, approximately 83% were seen once, and the ten largest hold about 1.6%. Sample: PBMCs. The source is a human donor in good health.

To note about this clone: The junction departs from the called germline gene at one end, perhaps through a read error. V gene TRBV7-7 combines with J gene TRBJ2-1; tentatively, D is TRBD1 (5 bases). The V gene's germline CDR1 is SSHAT and CDR2 FNYEAQ (reference sequence). The CDR3 consists of 15 residues. For the CDR3, the DNA is TGTGCTAGCAGCTCCCTAGGGGCCGGCTACAATGAGCAGTTCTTC. It encodes CASSSLGAGYNEQFF.

This clone was recorded once. The chain links TRBV19 to TRBJ2-1; D not certain. The CDR3 is 13 residues long. V lost 6 bases to trimming and J lost 3 bases, with 9 bases between them. Germline V gene sequence: CDR1 LNHDA, CDR2 SQIVND (reference sequence). The CDR3 DNA sequence: TGTGCCAGTAGGGGCGTCGGCTACAATGAGCAGTTCTTC. Protein: CASRGVGYNEQFF.

This rearrangement joins TRBV12-2 to TRBJ2-3; TRBD2, as called in the table, went unchecked against the DNA. TRBV12-2 is shown as a pseudogene. This CDR3 has 14 amino acids. CDR3 in amino acids: CASRLAEVADTQYF. The CDR3 coding sequence is TGTGCAAGTCGCTTAGCGGAGGTGGCAGATACGCAGTATTTT.

The rearrangement uses TRBV19 and TRBJ1-1; D uncertain. The V end lost 9 bases, the J end lost 6 bases, and 17 bases lay between the germline ends. The CDR3 runs to 13 residues. Germline assignment: CDR1 LNHDA and CDR2 SQIVND (reference sequence). Here the CDR3 reads CASRVARSPEAFF. In DNA form, the CDR3 reads TGTGCCAGCCGGGTGGCCCGGTCCCCTGAAGCTTTCTTT.

This chain uses TRBV18 with TRBJ2-7, with D perhaps matching TRBD1 (6 bases). Trimming removed 3 bases at V and 6 bases at J, with 18 bases between. The CDR3 runs to 15 residues. Germline CDR1 KGHSH, CDR2 LQKENI. The CDR3 protein is CASSPSILQGAEQYF. CDR3 DNA: TGTGCCAGCTCACCGTCGATATTACAGGGTGCCGAGCAGTACTTC.

The V gene is TRBV11-2, the J gene TRBJ2-7; D not certain. Trimming removed 5 bases at V and 2 bases at J, with 13 bases between. CDR1 is SGHAT, CDR2 FQNNGV, per germline. The CDR3 has 14 amino acids. The chain's CDR3 is CASSALSPPYEQYF. DNA for the CDR3: TGTGCCAGCAGCGCCCTTAGCCCGCCCTACGAGCAGTACTTC.

The chain carries TRBV11-1 and TRBJ2-7, with a weak D call TRBD1 (6 bases). The germline V and J ends were trimmed by 5 bases and 2 bases, with 16 bases remaining between them. The germline CDR1 and CDR2 sequences are SGHAT and FQDESV (reference sequence). The CDR3 is made up of 15 amino acids. The CDR3: CASSLLTGQPYEQYF. CDR3 sequence (DNA): TGTGCCAGCAGCCTTCTGACAGGCCAGCCCTACGAGCAGTACTTC.

Here the CDR3 reads CAISPHPGSYEQYF. As DNA, the CDR3 is TGTGCCATCAGCCCCCACCCGGGTTCCTACGAGCAGTACTTC. The chain recombines TRBV10-3 with TRBJ2-7; the D is unclear. Germline V lookup: CDR1 ENHRY, CDR2 SYGVKD. The CDR3 is 14 amino acids. The V and J ends lost 6 bases and 1 base respectively, with 13 bases between them.

The chain has TRBV9 and TRBJ2-7; perhaps TRBD1 as D (6 bases). This CDR3 is built from 14 residues. The germline gives CDR1 SGDLS, CDR2 YYNGEE. V shed 3 bases and J shed 3 bases, with 13 bases lying between them. CDR3 protein: CASSARGSDYEQYF. CDR3 DNA: TGTGCCAGCAGCGCCAGGGGCTCAGACTACGAGCAGTACTTC.

J is TRBJ2-7 and V is TRBV5-6, with TRBD1 identical over 9 bases. CDR3 size: 15 residues. The germline V gene encodes CDR1 SGHDT and CDR2 YYEEEE. With 0 bases clipped from V and 2 bases from J, the junction kept 3 bases outside the gene matches. CDR3: CASSLETGGPYEQYF. The CDR3 DNA is TGTGCCAGCAGCTTGGAGACAGGGGGGCCCTACGAGCAGTACTTC.

This chain connects TRBV21-1 to TRBJ2-2; TRBD1 is taken as the D call from the table, unchecked against the DNA. TRBV21-1 is recorded as a pseudogene. CDR3 length equals 17 residues. The CDR3 nucleotides read TGTGCCAGCAGCAAACCCGCTGGGGGGACAGGGAACGGGGAGCTGTTTTTT. Protein sequence: CASSKPAGGTGNGELFF.

The genes are TRBV19 and TRBJ1-1, with 9 bases lining up with TRBD1. This CDR3 has 16 amino acids. CDR1 and CDR2 from the germline V gene are LNHDA and SQIVND (reference sequence). J was trimmed by 1 base and V by 1 base; bases with no gene match: 4. As DNA, the CDR3 is TGTGCCAGTAGTATAGGCACAGGGGGCGCGAACACTGAAGCTTTCTTT. It yields the protein CASSIGTGGANTEAFF.

The gene calls are TRBV30 and TRBJ2-5, with TRBD2 matching over 10 bases. The CDR3 is 13 residues long. Trimming at V came to 7 bases and at J to 5 bases, leaving 7 bases not matched to a gene. Germline-derived CDR1 and CDR2 are GTSNPN and SVGIG (reference sequence). The CDR3 sequence is CAYKRGGGETQYF. The CDR3 DNA reads TGTGCCTACAAGCGGGGGGGCGGGGAGACCCAGTACTTC.

The table lists this clone with a few counts. The CDR3 loop reads CASSVEDSATNEKLFF. In DNA, the CDR3 is TGTGCCAGCAGCGTGGAAGACTCTGCAACTAATGAAAAACTGTTTTTT. J is TRBJ1-4 and V is TRBV9, with D uncertain. Germline-derived CDR1 and CDR2 are SGDLS and YYNGEE. Trimming cost V 2 bases and J 0 bases, with 11 bases left between them. The CDR3 has 16 residues.

This chain's CDR3 is CASSYTGGASETQYF. DNA for the CDR3: TGTGCCAGCAGTTACACAGGGGGCGCATCAGAGACCCAGTACTTC. This chain uses TRBV6-6 with TRBJ2-5; TRBD1 matches 9 bases. The junction had 5 bases not matched to a gene; V was cut back by 2 bases and J by 4 bases. CDR3 size: 15 residues. CDR1 MNHNY and CDR2 SVGAGI come from the germline V gene (reference sequence).

V is TRBV4-1 and J is TRBJ2-2; a weak D match, TRBD2 (5 bases). Trimming took 2 bases from V and 5 from J, leaving 9 bases between them. This CDR3 is built from 14 residues. CDR1 is MGHRA and CDR2 is YSYEKL in the germline V gene. The CDR3 DNA reads as TGCGCCAGCAGCCAATACCGAGGGACCGGGGAGCTGTTTTTT. Translating gives CASSQYRGTGELFF.

The genes are TRBV5-1 and TRBJ2-7; 7 positions agree with TRBD1. This CDR3 contains 12 residues. Trimming cost V 4 bases and J 6 bases; bases outside gene matches: 4. Germline V lookup: CDR1 SGHRS, CDR2 YFSETQ. The CDR3 bases are TGCGCCAGCAGCCAACAGGGGACCGAGCAGTACTTC. Translation gives CASSQQGTEQYF.

The genes are TRBV19 and TRBJ2-7; D may be TRBD2 (6 bases). CDR3 length equals 14 residues. Trimming left V 6 bases short and J 6 bases short, with 18 bases between. Germline values: CDR1 LNHDA, CDR2 SQIVND (reference sequence). The CDR3 here is CASSNPGGQVEQYF. CDR3 sequence (DNA): TGTGCCAGTAGCAACCCCGGGGGTCAGGTCGAGCAGTACTTC.

J is TRBJ1-2 and V is TRBV11-2; D is unclear. In germline, CDR1 is SGHAT, CDR2 FQNNGV. The V end was cut by 1 base, the J end by 6 bases, with 15 bases between. The CDR3 consists of 15 residues. The CDR3 is CASSLALRPTDGYTF. CDR3 nucleotide sequence: TGTGCCAGCAGCTTAGCACTTAGACCGACTGATGGCTACACCTTC.

The chain is built from TRBV27 and TRBJ2-1; 9 bases line up with TRBD2. Germline lookup yields CDR1 MNHEY and CDR2 SMNVEV (reference sequence). V was clipped by 3 bases and J by 8 bases; unmatched bases: 8. CDR3 length equals 15 residues. CDR3 sequence (DNA): TGTGCCAGCAGTTTGAGGCGGGGGGGCAGCGATGAGCAGTTCTTC. This sequence encodes CASSLRRGGSDEQFF.

This chain connects TRBV7-9 to TRBJ1-3; D uncertain. The CDR3 covers 15 residues. Per the germline V gene, CDR1 is SEHNR and CDR2 is FQNEAQ (reference sequence). Between the trimmed V and J ends, which lost 5 bases and 3 bases, there was a span of 14 bases. The CDR3 DNA sequence: TGTGCCAGCAGCCGGGAATTAAGAGGTGGAAACACCATATATTTT. Translation: CASSRELRGGNTIYF.

The chain combines TRBV7-8 with TRBJ2-5, with D perhaps matching TRBD2 (5 bases). Trimming removed 5 bases at V and 0 bases at J, with 16 bases between. This CDR3 region has 16 residues. Germline loops: CDR1 SGHVS, CDR2 FQNEAQ. The CDR3 sequence is CASSDHRGLNQETQYF. For the CDR3, the DNA is TGTGCCAGCAGCGACCACAGAGGGCTGAACCAAGAGACCCAGTACTTC.

The CDR3 loop is CASSPGTSGGQFF. The CDR3, as DNA: TGTGCCAGCAGCCCCGGGACTAGCGGGGGACAGTTCTTC. V is TRBV9 and J is TRBJ2-1; 14 bases line up with TRBD2. The CDR3 is 13 amino acids. V lost 4 bases to trimming and J lost 13 bases; unmatched junction nucleotides: 4. Per the germline V gene, CDR1 is SGDLS and CDR2 is YYNGEE.

The gene calls are TRBV20-1 and TRBJ2-7, with D perhaps TRBD1 (5 bases). The CDR3 sequence is 10 residues long. The germline gives CDR1 DFQATT, CDR2 SNEGSKA (reference sequence). V lost 4 bases and J lost 7, with 8 bases in between. The chain's CDR3 is CSATGNEQYF. Written as DNA, the CDR3 is TGCAGTGCTACAGGGAATGAGCAGTACTTC.

The genes are TRBV5-1 and TRBJ2-3; 7 nucleotides match TRBD1. CDR3 length: 15 amino acids. The V and J ends lost 1 base and 0 bases, in that order; junction bases with no gene match: 2. Germline-derived CDR1 and CDR2 are SGHRS and YFSETQ. For the CDR3, the DNA is TGCGCCAGCAGCTTGCCGGGACAGAGCACAGATACGCAGTATTTT. Its protein product is CASSLPGQSTDTQYF. Combining the CDR3 with reference TRBV5-1 and TRBJ2-3 gives the whole variable domain KAGVTQTPRYLIKTRGQQVTLSCSPISGHRSVSWYQQTPGQGLQFLFEYFSETQRNKGNFPGRFSGRQFSNSRSEMNVSTLELGDSALYLCASSLPGQSTDTQYFGPGTRLTVL.

This chain connects TRBV28 to TRBJ2-3; 9 positions agree with TRBD2. The CDR3 runs to 15 residues. CDR1 and CDR2 (germline): MDHEN, SYDVKM. V lost 3 bases, J lost 3 bases, and 4 bases stayed unmatched. CDR3 bases: TGTGCCAGCAGTTTCGAAGCGGGAGGAACAGATACGCAGTATTTT. It yields the protein CASSFEAGGTDTQYF.

The V and J genes are TRBV7-9 and TRBJ1-3; D is uncertain. CDR1 is SEHNR and CDR2 is FQNEAQ in the germline V gene (reference sequence). Between the trimmed V and J ends, which lost 3 bases and 2 bases, there was a span of 11 bases. The CDR3 is made up of 15 amino acids. DNA for the CDR3: TGTGCCAGCAGCTTGTCCGCCAACACTGGAAACACCATATATTTT. It specifies CASSLSANTGNTIYF.

CDR3 sequence (DNA): TGTGCCAGCAGCCAAGATCTTTATTCCAGAACTAACTATGGCTACACCTTC. Its translation: CASSQDLYSRTNYGYTF. The rearrangement links TRBV14 to TRBJ1-2; D not resolved. This CDR3 has 17 residues. CDR1 is SGHDN, CDR2 FVKESK, per germline. V dropped 0 bases and J dropped 0 bases, with 14 bases sitting between them. Full variable domain (remainder filled in from reference TRBV14 and TRBJ1-2): EAGVTQFPSHSVIEKGQTVTLRCDPISGHDNLYWYRRVMGKEIKFLLHFVKESKQDESGMPNNRFLAERTGGTYSTLKVQPAELEDSGVYFCASSQDLYSRTNYGYTFGSGTRLTVV.